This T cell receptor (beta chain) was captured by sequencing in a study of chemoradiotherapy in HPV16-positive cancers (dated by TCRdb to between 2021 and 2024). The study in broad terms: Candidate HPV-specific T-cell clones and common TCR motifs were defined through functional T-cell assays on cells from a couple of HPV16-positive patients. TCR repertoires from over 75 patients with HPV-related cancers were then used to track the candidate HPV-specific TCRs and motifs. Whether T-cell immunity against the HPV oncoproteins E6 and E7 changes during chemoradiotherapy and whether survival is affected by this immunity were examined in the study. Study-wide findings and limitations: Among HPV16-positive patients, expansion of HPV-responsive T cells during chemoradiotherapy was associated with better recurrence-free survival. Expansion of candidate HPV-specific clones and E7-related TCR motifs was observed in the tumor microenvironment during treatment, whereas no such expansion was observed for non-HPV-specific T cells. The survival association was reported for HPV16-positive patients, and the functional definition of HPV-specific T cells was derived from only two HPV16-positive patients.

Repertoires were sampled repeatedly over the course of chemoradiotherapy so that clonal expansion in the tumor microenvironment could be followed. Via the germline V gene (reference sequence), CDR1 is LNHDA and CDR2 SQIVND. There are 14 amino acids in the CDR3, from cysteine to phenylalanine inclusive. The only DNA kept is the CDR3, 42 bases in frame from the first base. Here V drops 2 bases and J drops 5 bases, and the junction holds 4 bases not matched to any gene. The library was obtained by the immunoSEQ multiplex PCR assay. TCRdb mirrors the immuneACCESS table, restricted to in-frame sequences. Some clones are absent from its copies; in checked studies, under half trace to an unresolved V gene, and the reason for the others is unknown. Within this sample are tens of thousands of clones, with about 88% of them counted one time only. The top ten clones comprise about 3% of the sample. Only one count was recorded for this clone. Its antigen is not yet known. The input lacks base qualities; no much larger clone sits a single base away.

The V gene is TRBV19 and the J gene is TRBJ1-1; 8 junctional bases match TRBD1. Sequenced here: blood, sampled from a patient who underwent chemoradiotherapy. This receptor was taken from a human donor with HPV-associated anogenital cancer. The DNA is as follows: TGTGCCAGTAGTATACGCGACAGGGGAACTGAAGCTTTCTTT. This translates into CASSIRDRGTEAFF.